This TCR beta chain stems from a study of T-cell memory formation after mild COVID-19. Only a few counts were recorded for this clonotype. The germline V gene encodes CDR1 SQVTM and CDR2 ANQGSEA. CDR3 length: 16 residues. V dropped 3 bases and J dropped 3; count of bases not matched to a gene: 10. From the 5' RACE reads, TCRdb called clonotypes with MiXCR, one entry per CDR3 protein. Of about 140,000 distinct CDR3 sequences listed, roughly 15% are singletons. The clonotype comes from an adult woman who had mild COVID-19 (a few samples of this study predate the infection). Cell type and time point are not known. The chain couples TRBV29-1 to TRBJ2-7, with 11 bases matching TRBD2. Sequenced sample: PBMCs or a T cell subset sorted from them (not recorded which). In DNA form, the CDR3 reads TGCAGCGTTGACCTACCCTCCGGGACTAGCGGCTACGAGCAGTACTTC. Its translation: CSVDLPSGTSGYEQYF.